The rows below give T cell receptor beta chains drawn from one sample of a study of T-cell memory formation after mild COVID-19. One entry per CDR3 protein results from TCRdb running MiXCR on the 5' RACE reads. The data contain about 190,000 distinct CDR3 sequences, 27% of them singletons. Specimen: PBMCs or a T cell subset sorted from them (not recorded which). These receptors were collected from an adult woman who had mild COVID-19 (a few samples of this study predate the infection). Cell type and time point are not known. The CDR3 runs from the conserved cysteine through the conserved F or W. The D gene is left open where the match is weak. Clone size is stated in some rows and not others, as once, few, many or a class when expanded.

j_call: TRBJ2-5; v_call: TRBV2; clone_size: -; d_call: -; cdr3_nt: TGTGCCAGCAGTGTTATGGGGGTCCAAGAGACCCAGTACTTC; cdr3_aa: CASSVMGVQETQYF
j_call: TRBJ2-5; v_call: TRBV19; clone_size: -; d_call: -; cdr3_nt: TGTGCCAGTAGTATTAGGGGCGGGATTAGCGCGGAGACCCAGTACTTC; cdr3_aa: CASSIRGGISAETQYF
j_call: TRBJ2-1; v_call: TRBV6-2/TRBV6-3; clone_size: few; d_call: -; cdr3_nt: TGTGCCAGCAGCTACTTCTGGACTGGCCCACAATACAATGAGCAGTTCTTC; cdr3_aa: CASSYFWTGPQYNEQFF
j_call: TRBJ1-2; v_call: TRBV19; clone_size: -; d_call: -; cdr3_nt: TGTGCCAGTAACTCCGTGGGGGGGCAGGGCAACTATGGCTACACCTTC; cdr3_aa: CASNSVGGQGNYGYTF
j_call: TRBJ2-3; v_call: TRBV7-2; clone_size: -; d_call: TRBD2; cdr3_nt: TGTGCCAGCGGATTAGCGGGAGTGAGCACAGATACGCAGTATTTT; cdr3_aa: CASGLAGVSTDTQYF
j_call: TRBJ2-1; v_call: TRBV7-9; clone_size: -; d_call: -; cdr3_nt: TGTGCCAGCAGCTTAGGGACTACGAACGATGAGCAGTTCTTC; cdr3_aa: CASSLGTTNDEQFF
j_call: TRBJ2-1; v_call: TRBV5-1; clone_size: -; d_call: -; cdr3_nt: TGCGCCAGCAGCTTGAATCCCACATATGAGCAGTTCTTC; cdr3_aa: CASSLNPTYEQFF
j_call: TRBJ2-7; v_call: TRBV3-1; clone_size: few; d_call: -; cdr3_nt: TGTGCCAGCAGTTCCCCTTCCCAGGGAAGCCACGAGCAGTACTTC; cdr3_aa: CASSSPSQGSHEQYF
j_call: TRBJ2-3; v_call: TRBV11-2; clone_size: -; d_call: -; cdr3_nt: TGTGCCAGCAGCTTGGGCCCCCTAGCGACTAGCACAGATACGCAGTATTTT; cdr3_aa: CASSLGPLATSTDTQYF
j_call: TRBJ2-3; v_call: TRBV11-2; clone_size: -; d_call: -; cdr3_nt: TGTGCCAGCAGCTTAGAACCGGGACGATATACCACAGATACGCAGTATTTT; cdr3_aa: CASSLEPGRYTTDTQYF
j_call: TRBJ2-1; v_call: TRBV6-6; clone_size: few; d_call: -; cdr3_nt: TGTGCCAGCAGTATCTATGAACCCCCCTACAATGAGCAGTTCTTC; cdr3_aa: CASSIYEPPYNEQFF
j_call: TRBJ1-1; v_call: TRBV9; clone_size: -; d_call: -; cdr3_nt: TGTGCCAGCAGCGTATCCAGTGGTGTGCCTGAAGCTTTCTTT; cdr3_aa: CASSVSSGVPEAFF
j_call: TRBJ1-1; v_call: TRBV9; clone_size: few; d_call: -; cdr3_nt: TGTGCCAGCAGCCCACAAACGGGGCTTGACACTGAAGCTTTCTTT; cdr3_aa: CASSPQTGLDTEAFF
j_call: TRBJ2-7; v_call: TRBV19; clone_size: -; d_call: TRBD2; cdr3_nt: TGTGCCAGTAACCGAGAGGCGGGGGGACCCTACGAGCAGTACTTC; cdr3_aa: CASNREAGGPYEQYF
j_call: TRBJ1-6; v_call: TRBV12-3/TRBV12-4; clone_size: -; d_call: -; cdr3_nt: TGTGCCAGCAGCTACCGGGACCGGTATAATTCACCCCTCCACTTT; cdr3_aa: CASSYRDRYNSPLHF
j_call: TRBJ2-7; v_call: TRBV30; clone_size: few; d_call: -; cdr3_nt: TGTGCCTGGAGGGAAGGACAGCCCTACGAGCAGTACTTC; cdr3_aa: CAWREGQPYEQYF
j_call: TRBJ2-3; v_call: TRBV28; clone_size: many; d_call: -; cdr3_nt: TGTGCCAGCAGCTTGCGAGATACGCAGTATTTT; cdr3_aa: CASSLRDTQYF